Below are 8 T cell receptor beta chains sequenced from a single sample in a study of shared clonotypes between healthy human individuals. Sequenced by immunoSEQ multiplex PCR; TCRdb stores in-frame clones only, minus some. The sample holds 2 million to 2.5 million clones; less than 95% are singletons and the top ten take around 0.4%. Sequencing was carried out using naive CD4+ T cells from PBMCs. Described subset: CD45RA+ positively selected. The origin of the receptors is a man aged 18 to 29 in good health. Some clones in this sample may be carry-over from other donors' samples.

On this clone: One end of the junction is discordant with germline, which a read error may explain. V gene TRBV6-6 combines with J gene TRBJ1-5; 9 bases match TRBD1. This CDR3 is 15 amino acids long. Germline V CDR1 and CDR2: MNHNY, SVGAGI (reference sequence). CDR3: CVSSQEGTGYQPQHF. The CDR3 region has the DNA TGTGTCAGCAGCCAAGAGGGGACAGGGTATCAGCCCCAGCATTTT.

This chain uses TRBV27 with TRBJ2-7; TRBD1 agrees at 7 bases. The CDR3 has 15 residues. The V segment lost 3 bases and the J segment 1 base; nucleotides outside the gene matches: 6. Germline-derived CDR1 and CDR2 are MNHEY and SMNVEV (reference sequence). The CDR3 sequence: CASSFWSGGSYEQYF. The CDR3 DNA is TGTGCCAGCAGTTTTTGGTCAGGGGGATCCTACGAGCAGTACTTC.

The V call is TRBV7-9, the J call TRBJ2-7; perhaps TRBD2 as D (5 bases). Germline CDR1 and CDR2: SEHNR and FQNEAQ (reference sequence). The V and J ends lost 7 bases and 0 bases respectively, with 16 bases between them. This CDR3 spans 15 amino acids. The CDR3, as DNA: TGTGCCAGCAACCCAACTGCGGGCAGCTCCTACGAGCAGTACTTC. Translated: CASNPTAGSSYEQYF. Based on the CDR3 plus reference TRBV7-9 and TRBJ2-7, the full variable domain is DTGVSQNPRHKITKRGQNVTFRCDPISEHNRLYWYRQTLGQGPEFLTYFQNEAQLEKSRLLSDRFSAERPKGSFSTLEIQRTEQGDSAMYLCASNPTAGSSYEQYFGPGTRLTVT.

V usage is TRBV6-1 and J usage is TRBJ1-2; possible D gene TRBD1, 5 bases. Germline V gives CDR1 MNHNS, CDR2 SASEGT. Trimming took 6 bases from V and 4 from J, leaving 12 bases between them. The CDR3 spans 13 residues. This CDR3 is CASRPGPRYGYTF. In DNA form, the CDR3 reads TGTGCCAGCAGGCCGGGACCGCGCTATGGCTACACCTTC.

The J gene is TRBJ1-4, the V gene TRBV28, with D hard to call. Looked up from germline, CDR1 is MDHEN and CDR2 is SYDVKM. Deletions cut 6 bases from V and 2 bases from J, with 4 bases between. The length of the CDR3 is 12 residues. DNA for the CDR3: TGTGCCAGCAGCCGGACTAATGAAAAACTGTTTTTT. Protein: CASSRTNEKLFF.

The genes are TRBV19 and TRBJ2-2; 11 positions match TRBD2. Germline V gene data show CDR1 as LNHDA and CDR2 as SQIVND (reference sequence). The CDR3 sequence is 15 residues long. V was pared by 10 bases and J by 2 bases, with 6 bases of the junction left unmatched. The CDR3 reads CATTRLAGNTGELFF. In nucleotides, the CDR3 is TGTGCCACCACTCGACTAGCGGGAAACACCGGGGAGCTGTTTTTT.

The rearrangement uses TRBV6-4 and TRBJ2-5, with D possibly being TRBD2 (5 bases). Germline V gene data show CDR1 as MRHNA and CDR2 as SNTAGT. Trimming pared 7 bases from V and 4 bases from J, leaving 13 bases between. The CDR3 contains 13 residues. The DNA of the CDR3 is TGTGCCAGCAAAGGGAGTCCCCCAGAGACCCAGTACTTC. Amino acids: CASKGSPPETQYF.

About this clone itself: Different DNA sequences within this sample yield the same CDR3. The V gene is TRBV6-5, the J gene TRBJ1-2; TRBD1 might be the D (5 bases). The CDR3 is 14 residues long. The ends were cut back, 0 bases at V and 8 bases at J, with 13 bases in the middle. Per the germline V gene, CDR1 is MNHEY and CDR2 is SVGAGI. DNA of the CDR3: TGTGCCAGCAGTTACTCGACGGGGGTTGGCGGCTACACCTTC. It is translated as CASSYSTGVGGYTF.